Presented here are 8 T cell receptor beta chains from one specimen sequenced in a study of T cell changes during pregnancy in multiple sclerosis. Assay: immunoSEQ multiplex PCR; the TCRdb copy retains only in-frame clones and omits some. The sample consists of tens of thousands of clones, 90% of them appearing once. The sequenced sample was peripheral blood, obtained in the third trimester of pregnancy. Receptors were obtained from a female donor in good health, enrolled as a control in a pregnancy study.

The rearrangement uses TRBV7-2 and TRBJ1-5, with 7 bases identical to TRBD1. V lost 3 bases and J lost 7; bases outside the gene matches: 15. Per germline, CDR1 SGHTA and CDR2 FQGNSA. The CDR3 spans 17 residues. The CDR3 DNA follows: TGTGCCAGCAGCTTCCGGACAGGTTTTTCGAAGGAGCAGCCCCAGCATTTT. Its protein product is CASSFRTGFSKEQPQHF.

The rearrangement links TRBV19 to TRBJ1-5; the D is unclear. The ends were cut back, 7 bases at V and 2 bases at J, with 6 bases in the middle. Per germline, CDR1 LNHDA and CDR2 SQIVND (reference sequence). The CDR3 spans 12 residues. CDR3 nucleotide sequence: TGTGCCAGTACTGGAGGCAATCAGCCCCAGCATTTT. This gives the protein CASTGGNQPQHF.

The chain employs TRBV5-3 and TRBJ2-5; 10 positions match TRBD1. TRBV5-3 is labeled an ORF, and its function is uncertain. This CDR3 contains 14 residues. Trimming cost V 5 bases and J 7 bases; bases outside gene matches: 8. Written as DNA, the CDR3 is TGTGCCAGAAGAACGGGACAGGGGATGGGGACCCAGTACTTC. It specifies CARRTGQGMGTQYF.

This chain connects TRBV19 to TRBJ1-6; 8 bases fit TRBD1. V lost 5 bases to trimming and J lost 5 bases; unmatched junction nucleotides: 8. In germline, CDR1 is LNHDA, CDR2 SQIVND (reference sequence). The CDR3 is 16 residues long. CDR3 sequence reads: CASSSPGQGNNSPLHF. The CDR3 DNA reads TGTGCCAGTAGTTCCCCCGGACAGGGAAATAATTCACCCCTCCACTTT.

The rearrangement uses TRBV19 and TRBJ1-4; no reliable D call. Germline V gene lookup returns CDR1 LNHDA and CDR2 SQIVND (reference sequence). Trimming removed 5 bases from V and 14 bases from J, with 15 bases in between. This CDR3 has 12 amino acids. Here the CDR3 reads CASSPTPGTLFF. For the CDR3, the DNA is TGTGCCAGTAGTCCAACCCCGGGAACCCTGTTTTTT.

This chain connects TRBV25-1 to TRBJ2-7; perhaps TRBD1 as D (6 bases). There are 17 residues in the CDR3. CDR1 and CDR2 from the germline V gene are MGHDK and SYGVNS. V was shortened by 4 bases and J by 5 bases, with 24 bases between the two germline ends. The CDR3 reads CASSGGVQGFLRDEQYF. For the CDR3, the DNA is TGTGCCAGCAGTGGGGGCGTTCAGGGGTTTCTTCGGGACGAGCAGTACTTC.

The chain recombines TRBV7-9 with TRBJ2-4; 9 positions agree with TRBD1. The V gene end was trimmed by 5 bases and the J gene end by 0 bases; junction bases not matched to a gene: 11. CDR1 is SEHNR and CDR2 is FQNEAQ in the germline V gene (reference sequence). The CDR3 loop spans 18 amino acids. The CDR3 spells CASSITTGGIIAKNIQYF. The CDR3 DNA is TGTGCCAGCAGCATTACGACAGGGGGTATTATAGCCAAAAACATTCAGTACTTC.

The chain recombines TRBV12-5 with TRBJ2-7; tentatively, D is TRBD1 (6 bases). This CDR3 region has 13 residues. The V end lost 3 bases, the J end lost 2 bases, and 8 bases lay between the germline ends. Germline CDR1 reads LGHNT; CDR2 reads FRNRAP. DNA for the CDR3: TGTGCTAGTGGTTTAGGGACAACCTACGAGCAGTACTTC. Its protein product is CASGLGTTYEQYF.